This entry concerns a single T cell receptor beta chain. Its cognate antigen has yet to be identified. No base quality information exists; no much larger clone differs at one position. The sample originates from a study of blood T cell repertoires in COVID-19 (dated by TCRdb to the early 2020s). With respect to the entire study: Samples from collaborators originated in the United States, Italy and Spain and spanned both the acute and convalescent phases of COVID-19. HLA class I and class II types, where available, came from metadata supplied by the sample provider rather than from assay-based typing. The material from the prospective study consisted of cDNA or gDNA derived from T cells, B-cell-depleted T cells, or PBMCs. The repertoires were released in a freely available public database intended as a resource for research on the immune response to SARS-CoV-2. The samples were drawn from the first 160 participants of the ongoing ImmuneRACE study and from 950 to 1,500 subjects provided by 6 global collaborators. The dataset comprised deeply sampled blood TCRbeta repertoires from subjects exposed to, actively infected with, or recovered from COVID-19. The sample metadata nearly always contained a de-identified subject ID, COVID-19 status, age in years and sex.

Study-wide conclusions, independent of this receptor: How much clinical and demographic metadata was included differed by source and by participant, and the metadata was provided uncurated.

TCRbeta CDR3 regions were amplified from genomic DNA using the immunoSEQ Assay, a bias-controlled multiplex PCR. Per the original workflow: Within the assay, amplification of reference gene primers was used to estimate how many nucleated cells each sample contained. To quantify the absolute abundance of each unique TCRbeta CDR3 rearrangement, sequence reads were collapsed and filtered. For each sample, productive Simpson clonality was calculated by taking the square root of Simpson's diversity index across productive rearrangements. TCRdb mirrors the immuneACCESS table, restricted to in-frame sequences. Some clones are absent from its copies; in checked studies, under half trace to an unresolved V gene, and the reason for the others is unknown. Clonal size and the V and J genes are those of that table, whereas D and trimming came from the DNA. The sample yields about 250,000 clones; 88% were counted once. The ten largest clones represent 6% to 6.5% of the sample.

In Seattle, one collaborating source enrolled patients while the infection was active and tracked those patients longitudinally over the course of disease. Whole blood was collected in K2EDTA tubes by collaborating institutions according to the institutions' own protocols. For TCRbeta analysis, collaborators shipped samples as frozen whole blood, isolated PBMCs, or DNA extracted from either of those sample types. Based on the germline V gene, the CDR1 and CDR2 sequences are MRHNA and SNTAGT. The CDR3 measures 16 amino acids from cysteine to phenylalanine. Just CDR3 DNA is preserved here, 48 bases in frame from base 1. V has 1 base trimmed and J has 4 bases trimmed; junction bases matching no gene number 6.

This TCR came from a woman aged 25-40 years with COVID-19, enrolled during active disease. The chain links TRBV6-4 with TRBJ2-7; 11 bases in between match TRBD1. Sequencing input: peripheral blood. The CDR3 corresponds to CASSDWGQGDVYEQYF. The nucleotide sequence reads as follows: TGTGCCAGCAGTGACTGGGGACAGGGGGATGTGTACGAGCAGTACTTC.